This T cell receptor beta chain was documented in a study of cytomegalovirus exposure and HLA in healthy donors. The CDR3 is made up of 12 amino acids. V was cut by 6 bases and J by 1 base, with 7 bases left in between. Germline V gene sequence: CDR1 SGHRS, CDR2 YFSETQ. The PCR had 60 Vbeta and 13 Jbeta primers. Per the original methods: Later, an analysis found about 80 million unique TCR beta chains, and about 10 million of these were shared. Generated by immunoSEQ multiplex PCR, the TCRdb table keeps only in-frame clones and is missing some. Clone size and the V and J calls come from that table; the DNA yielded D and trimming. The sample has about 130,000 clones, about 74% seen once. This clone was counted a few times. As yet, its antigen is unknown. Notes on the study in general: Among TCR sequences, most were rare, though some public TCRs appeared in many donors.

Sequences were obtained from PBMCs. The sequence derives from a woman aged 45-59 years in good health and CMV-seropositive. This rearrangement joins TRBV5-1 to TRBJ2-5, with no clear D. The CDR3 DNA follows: TGCGCCAGCACTTCAGGCCAAGAGACCCAGTACTTC. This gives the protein CASTSGQETQYF.